Below are 22 T cell receptor beta chains sequenced from a single sample in a study of cytomegalovirus exposure and HLA in healthy donors. It was with 60 Vbeta and 13 Jbeta primers that the PCR ran. The repertoire was sequenced with immunoSEQ multiplex PCR; TCRdb's copy has only in-frame clones and lacks some. In the table there are about 120,000 clones, more than 65% of which are singletons. Source material: PBMCs. These receptors all stem from a young woman in good health and CMV-seronegative.

The chain links TRBV9 to TRBJ2-1; 10 bases align to TRBD1. The germline CDR1 and CDR2 sequences are SGDLS and YYNGEE. The CDR3 loop spans 15 amino acids. With V trimmed by 1 base and J by 9 bases, 7 bases remained unmatched. CDR3 sequence reads: CASSVRGQGIGEQFF. Here the CDR3 DNA reads TGTGCCAGCAGCGTAAGGGGACAGGGGATAGGTGAGCAGTTCTTC.

CDR3: CASTEDLAGGIYEQFF. Written as DNA, the CDR3 is TGTGCCAGCACCGAAGACCTAGCGGGGGGGATCTATGAGCAGTTCTTC. The chain uses TRBV9 and TRBJ2-1; 12 bases align to TRBD2. This CDR3 has 16 residues. Germline assignment: CDR1 SGDLS and CDR2 YYNGEE. The junction had 12 bases not matched to a gene; V was cut back by 6 bases and J by 8 bases. Together with reference TRBV9 and TRBJ2-1, the CDR3 gives the full variable domain: DSGVTQTPKHLITATGQRVTLRCSPRSGDLSVYWYQQSLDQGLQFLIQYYNGEERAKGNILERFSAQQFPDLHSELNLSSLELGDSALYFCASTEDLAGGIYEQFFGPGTRLTVL.

This rearrangement joins TRBV5-1 to TRBJ1-1, with 11 bases aligning to TRBD1. J lost 1 base, V lost 2 bases, and 4 bases had no gene match. The germline V gene encodes CDR1 SGHRS and CDR2 YFSETQ. The CDR3 spans 16 residues. In DNA form, the CDR3 reads TGCGCCAGCAGCTTCGGACAGGGGGCAGGGAACACTGAAGCTTTCTTT. This gives the protein CASSFGQGAGNTEAFF.

The chain couples TRBV5-1 to TRBJ2-3; D not certain. The CDR3 length is 15 residues. V lost 0 bases to trimming and J lost 5 bases, with 13 bases between them. In germline, CDR1 is SGHRS, CDR2 YFSETQ. CDR3 nucleotide sequence: TGCGCCAGCAGCTTGGAAAGGTCGACGGGAGATACGCAGTATTTT. Its translation is CASSLERSTGDTQYF.

V usage is TRBV7-9 and J usage is TRBJ2-1; 11 bases agree with TRBD2. The CDR3 is 13 residues long. Trimming took 11 bases from V and 7 from J; bases not matched to a gene: 7. From germline, CDR1 is SEHNR and CDR2 FQNEAQ (reference sequence). The CDR3 nucleotides read TGTGCCCTAGCGGGGGGCCCGTGGAATGAGCAGTTCTTC. Translation: CALAGGPWNEQFF.

This clone has only one observation. This chain uses TRBV27 with TRBJ1-1, with 8 nucleotides matching TRBD1. V gave up 3 bases and J gave up 10 bases; unmatched junction bases: 13. This CDR3 has 15 amino acids. CDR1 MNHEY and CDR2 SMNVEV come from the germline V gene (reference sequence). Here the CDR3 DNA reads TGTGCCAGCAGTTTTCACCGAGCAGGGGGCGGTGGAGCTTTCTTT. Translated: CASSFHRAGGGGAFF.

J is TRBJ2-6 and V is TRBV11-1, with TRBD1 matching 7 bases. The germline gives CDR1 SGHAT, CDR2 FQDESV (reference sequence). CDR3 length: 16 amino acids. Trimming removed 4 bases from V and 1 base from J; junction bases left unmatched: 4. The CDR3 nucleotides are TGTGCCAGCAGCTCTTGGACAGGTTCTGGGGCCAACGTCCTGACTTTC. This gives the protein CASSSWTGSGANVLTF. The full variable domain, its missing parts supplied by reference TRBV11-1 and TRBJ2-6, is EAEVAQSPRYKITEKSQAVAFWCDPISGHATLYWYRQILGQGPELLVQFQDESVVDDSQLPKDRFSAERLKGVDSTLKIQPAELGDSAMYLCASSSWTGSGANVLTFGAGSRLTVL.

The chain employs TRBV6-5 and TRBJ1-2; weak D call: TRBD1 (6 bases). This CDR3 is 16 amino acids long. Trimming stripped 4 bases from V and 2 bases from J, with 17 bases between. Per germline, CDR1 MNHEY and CDR2 SVGAGI. The CDR3, as DNA: TGTGCCAGCAGTTCCGCGGGGGGCCTCGCCAACTATGGCTACACCTTC. This translates into CASSSAGGLANYGYTF.

The chain links TRBV6-4 to TRBJ1-4; 7 bases fit TRBD1. After removal of 8 bases from V and 8 bases from J, the junction contained 11 bases not matched to a gene. Germline CDR1 and CDR2: MRHNA and SNTAGT. The CDR3 sequence is 14 residues long. CDR3 nucleotide sequence: TGTGCCAGCCCCGTAACCACAGGGGTCGAAAAACTGTTTTTT. Amino acids: CASPVTTGVEKLFF.

The genes are TRBV2 and TRBJ1-2, with D hard to call. V lost 10 bases to trimming and J lost 4 bases, with 16 bases between them. Germline lookup yields CDR1 SNHLY and CDR2 FYNNEI. CDR3 length: 13 amino acids. The CDR3 spells CATTREFSYGYTF. CDR3 in DNA: TGTGCCACTACCCGGGAGTTTAGCTATGGCTACACCTTC.

The chain uses TRBV5-4 and TRBJ2-5; D might be TRBD1 (6 bases). V was pared by 4 bases and J by 5 bases, with 18 bases between. The CDR3 has 15 residues. Germline CDR1 reads SGHNT; CDR2 reads YYREEE (reference sequence). The CDR3: CASSGPPYRVETQYF. CDR3 bases: TGTGCCAGCAGCGGCCCCCCCTACAGGGTGGAGACCCAGTACTTC.

A single count supports this clone. The J gene is TRBJ2-3, the V gene TRBV29-1, with TRBD1 matching over 7 bases. The CDR3 runs 15 residues. The germline CDR1 and CDR2 sequences are SQVTM and ANQGSEA. With V trimmed by 3 bases and J by 2 bases, 8 bases remained unmatched. CDR3 DNA sequence: TGCAGCGTTGATCTAGGGACAGCCCTCACAGATACGCAGTATTTT. Translated: CSVDLGTALTDTQYF.

With respect to this clone: The sample contains more than one DNA sequence encoding this CDR3. The V call is TRBV10-2, the J call TRBJ2-3; 13 bases fit TRBD2. The CDR3 loop spans 15 amino acids. Germline CDR1 is WSHSY and CDR2 is SAAADI. J gave up 6 bases and V 9 bases, and 9 bases lay outside the gene matches. In nucleotides, the CDR3 is TGCGCCAGTGCAACTAGCGGGAGGGCCCGGGATACGCAGTATTTT. Protein sequence: CASATSGRARDTQYF.

The chain couples TRBV5-5 to TRBJ1-5; D not resolved. Germline V gene sequence: CDR1 SGHKS, CDR2 YYEKEE (reference sequence). CDR3 length: 15 residues. Trimming pared 1 base from V and 1 base from J, leaving 9 bases between. The CDR3 sequence is CASSLLSGSNQPQHF. For the CDR3, the DNA is TGTGCCAGCAGCTTGCTTTCCGGGAGCAATCAGCCCCAGCATTTT.

The genes are TRBV2 and TRBJ1-3; D gene uncertain. This CDR3 comprises 13 residues. CDR1 and CDR2 from the germline V gene are SNHLY and FYNNEI. Trimming stripped 2 bases from V and 4 bases from J, with 6 bases between. The CDR3 is CASSEYGGNTIYF. CDR3 bases: TGTGCCAGCAGTGAATACGGGGGAAACACCATATATTTT.

J is TRBJ1-2 and V is TRBV11-2, with D perhaps TRBD1 (5 bases). V dropped 5 bases and J dropped 7 bases, with 20 bases sitting between them. CDR1 SGHAT and CDR2 FQNNGV come from the germline V gene. CDR3 size: 15 residues. The CDR3 region has the DNA TGTGCCAGCAGCCCCACCGGGACTCCCGGACCTGGCTACACCTTC. Protein: CASSPTGTPGPGYTF.

The chain is built from TRBV4-3 and TRBJ1-5; a possible D gene is TRBD1 (5 bases). V was shortened by 0 bases and J by 0 bases, with 12 bases between the two germline ends. Germline V gene data show CDR1 as LGHNA and CDR2 as YSLEER. This CDR3 has 17 residues. The CDR3 DNA reads TGCGCCAGCAGCCAAGATCGCTGGGGCTATAGCAATCAGCCCCAGCATTTT. Encoded protein: CASSQDRWGYSNQPQHF.

The chain is built from TRBV5-1 and TRBJ2-5, with D possibly matching TRBD2 (5 bases). V was trimmed by 5 bases and J by 4 bases, leaving 12 bases between them. The CDR3 contains 13 residues. From germline, CDR1 is SGHRS and CDR2 YFSETQ. The CDR3 is CASRFSSTETQYF. Written as DNA, the CDR3 is TGCGCCAGCAGGTTCTCTAGCACAGAGACCCAGTACTTC.

The chain is built from TRBV19 and TRBJ2-1; weak D call: TRBD2 (6 bases). Germline-derived CDR1 and CDR2 are LNHDA and SQIVND (reference sequence). The CDR3 has 15 amino acids. The V end lost 3 bases, the J end lost 6 bases, and 15 bases lay between the germline ends. Written as DNA, the CDR3 is TGTGCCAGTAGTATCGGGGGTGTTCTGGGCAATGAGCAGTTCTTC. Its protein product is CASSIGGVLGNEQFF.

This clone occurred once. In nucleotides, the CDR3 is TGTGCCAGCAGCTTGGGGGGGGGACACAACTATGGCTACACCTTC. Its protein is CASSLGGGHNYGYTF. The chain recombines TRBV5-4 with TRBJ1-2, with D perhaps TRBD1 (6 bases). CDR3 length equals 15 residues. The V and J ends lost 0 bases and 2 bases respectively, with 11 bases between them. Germline V CDR1 and CDR2: SGHNT, YYREEE (reference sequence).

The chain combines TRBV7-9 with TRBJ1-2; 7 bases are a match to TRBD1. The germline V gene has CDR1 SEHNR and CDR2 FQNEAQ (reference sequence). The CDR3 has 13 residues. V gave up 5 bases and J gave up 6 bases; unmatched junction bases: 6. CDR3 sequence reads: CASSDQTGNGYTF. The DNA of the CDR3 is TGTGCCAGCAGCGACCAGACAGGGAATGGCTACACCTTC.

As concerns this clone: The same CDR3 can be traced to other DNA sequences in this sample. V is TRBV1 and J is TRBJ1-5. TRBV1 is shown as a pseudogene. This CDR3 has 17 residues. CDR3 amino acids: CTSSQAPHGDGNQPQHF. In DNA, the CDR3 is TGCACCAGCAGCCAAGCCCCTCACGGGGATGGCAATCAGCCCCAGCATTTT.